This T cell receptor beta chain was captured by sequencing in a study of T cell responses to AZD1222 COVID-19 vaccine. The study's findings and limits: Increased Spike-specific TCR breadth and depth were observed after two AZD1222 doses. A reported finding is that nearly half of spike-specific TCRs target unmutated variant regions.

Clones were sequenced by immunoSEQ multiplex PCR, and TCRdb holds only the in-frame ones, with some missing. The data contain 100,000 to 130,000 clones, about 85% of them seen just once; the ten biggest clones take up 4.5% to 5.5%. This CDR3 region has 19 residues. V dropped 5 bases and J dropped 0; count of bases not matched to a gene: 12. The germline V gene encodes CDR1 SGHTA and CDR2 FQGNSA. In regard to this clone: What it recognizes is unknown.

Pooling was applied to second doses at about 4 or about 12 weeks. This chain links TRBV7-2 with TRBJ2-6, with 8 bases identical to TRBD1. This receptor was taken from an adult who received the AZD1222 COVID-19 vaccine. The starting material was peripheral blood, obtained 28 days after the second AZD1222 dose. The CDR3 DNA reads TGTGCCAGCAGCCAAGCCGGGACAGGATTGTACTCTGGGGCCAACGTCCTGACTTTC. Translating it yields CASSQAGTGLYSGANVLTF.